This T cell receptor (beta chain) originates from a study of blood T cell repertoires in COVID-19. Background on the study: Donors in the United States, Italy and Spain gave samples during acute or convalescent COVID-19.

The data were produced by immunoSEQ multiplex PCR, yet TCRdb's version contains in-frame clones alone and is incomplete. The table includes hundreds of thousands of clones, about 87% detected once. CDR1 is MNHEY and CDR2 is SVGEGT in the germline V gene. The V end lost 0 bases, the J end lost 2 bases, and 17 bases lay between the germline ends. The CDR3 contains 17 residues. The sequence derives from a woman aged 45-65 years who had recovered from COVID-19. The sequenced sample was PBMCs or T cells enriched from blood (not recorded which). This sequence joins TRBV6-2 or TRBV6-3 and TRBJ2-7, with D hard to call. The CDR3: CASSYSSSYGVPYEQYF. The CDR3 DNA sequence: TGTGCCAGCAGTTACTCCTCCTCCTACGGAGTCCCCTACGAGCAGTACTTC.